The rows below give T cell receptor beta chains drawn from one sample of a study of cytomegalovirus exposure and HLA in healthy donors. Profiling relied on immunoSEQ multiplex PCR, and the TCRdb table lists in-frame clones only, not all of them. This repertoire comprises fewer than 130,000 clones; its ten largest clones make up more than 0.5%. Sequenced material: PBMCs. These receptors all stem from a middle-aged man in good health and CMV-seronegative. Both conserved end residues are part of each CDR3. D genes are given only for firm matches.

CDR3nt	CDR3aa	len	v_gene	j_gene	d_gene
TGTGCCAGCTCACCACCCGGGAGCGAAGAAAAACTGTTTTTT	CASSPPGSEEKLFF	14	TRBV18	TRBJ1-4	NA
TGTGCCAGCAGCGTAGGAGGCTCTGGGGCCAACGTCCTGACTTTC	CASSVGGSGANVLTF	15	TRBV9	TRBJ2-6	NA
TGTGCCAGCAGCCGACGCCACCCGGGAACAGGGACAGATACGCAGTATTTT	CASSRRHPGTGTDTQYF	17	TRBV11-2	TRBJ2-3	NA
TGTGCCAGCAGTGATAACCCGGGGAGGGCCTTCAATCAGCCCCAGCATTTT	CASSDNPGRAFNQPQHF	17	TRBV2	TRBJ1-5	NA
TGTGCCAGCTCACCGTCGGGAGCAGATACGCAGTATTTT	CASSPSGADTQYF	13	TRBV18	TRBJ2-3	NA
TGTGCCAGCAGTGAAGGGTGGGGGCGGAGGAGCAATCAGCCCCAGCATTTT	CASSEGWGRRSNQPQHF	17	TRBV2	TRBJ1-5	NA
TGTGCCAGCAGCCAAGACCGTGCGGGGTTTACCTTCTACGAGCAGTACTTC	CASSQDRAGFTFYEQYF	17	TRBV14	TRBJ2-7	NA
TGTGCCACCAGCAGAGGGGACAGTGCGGGAAAAGCTTTCTTT	CATSRGDSAGKAFF	14	TRBV15	TRBJ1-1	TRBD1
TGTGCCAGCAGGAAGACAGGGGAGGGAAACACCATATATTTT	CASRKTGEGNTIYF	14	TRBV25-1	TRBJ1-3	TRBD1
TGTGCCAGCAGCCCGACAGGGTCCAACGAGCAGTACTTC	CASSPTGSNEQYF	13	TRBV7-3	TRBJ2-7	TRBD1
TGTGCCAGCAGCCCCACCGAGACCTACAATGAGCAGTTCTTC	CASSPTETYNEQFF	14	TRBV27	TRBJ2-1	NA
TGTGCCTGGAGTCAGGACAGTAGTAGAGTTTCACCCCTCCACTTT	CAWSQDSSRVSPLHF	15	TRBV30	TRBJ1-6	NA
TGTGCCATCAGTGACCTTCGGGGGTCGGATGGCTACACCTTC	CAISDLRGSDGYTF	14	TRBV10-3	TRBJ1-2	NA
TGTGCCAGCAGTGTCCCCGCGGCAGATACGCAGTATTTT	CASSVPAADTQYF	13	TRBV6-5	TRBJ2-3	NA
TGTGCCAGCAGTGAAGAGCGAACAGGGGGCTTGAATCAGCCCCAGCATTTT	CASSEERTGGLNQPQHF	17	TRBV6-1	TRBJ1-5	TRBD1
TGTGCCAGCAGCTTAGCGATAGGGCGGGGCACAGATACGCAGTATTTT	CASSLAIGRGTDTQYF	16	TRBV7-9	TRBJ2-3	NA
TGTGCCAGCAGCTTAACGGGGGAGACCCAGTACTTC	CASSLTGETQYF	12	TRBV13	TRBJ2-5	NA
TGTGCCAGTAGTCCCCGGACAGAGATGAACACTGAAGCTTTCTTT	CASSPRTEMNTEAFF	15	TRBV19	TRBJ1-1	NA
TGCAGCGTTGAAAAAGGACTGAGCTCGATCTCGAACTATGGCTACACCTTC	CSVEKGLSSISNYGYTF	17	TRBV29-1	TRBJ1-2	NA
TGCAGCGCAAACAGGGGCTTGACTGAAGCTTTCTTT	CSANRGLTEAFF	12	TRBV29-1	TRBJ1-1	TRBD1
TGTGCCAGCAGTACCAGGGGGGAAGGCTACACCTTC	CASSTRGEGYTF	12	TRBV7-2	TRBJ1-2	TRBD1
TGTGCCAGCAGCGGGACGTGGGTCTTTAAGGGAGGCTATGGCTACACCTTC	CASSGTWVFKGGYGYTF	17	TRBV9	TRBJ1-2	NA
TGTGCCAGCAGCTTTCAGGGACAGGGGGCTAGCGAGCAGTACTTC	CASSFQGQGASEQYF	15	TRBV7-9	TRBJ2-7	TRBD1
TGTGCCAGCAGCCAGGGACAGGGGGCAAAACTGTTTTTT	CASSQGQGAKLFF	13	TRBV4-2	TRBJ1-4	TRBD1
TGTGCCAGCCGGGGGAAGGATGAAGCTTTCTTT	CASRGKDEAFF	11	TRBV2	TRBJ1-1	NA
TGTGCCAGCTGGGACAGGGTCGATGAGCAGTTCTTC	CASWDRVDEQFF	12	TRBV6-1	TRBJ2-1	TRBD1
TGTGCCAGTAGTGGTGCAGGGGGCCAACTCCTCTACGAGCAGTACTTC	CASSGAGGQLLYEQYF	16	TRBV19	TRBJ2-7	TRBD1
TGTGCCAGCAGTGAAGCTCCGGGTCTATACGAAGAGACCCAGTACTTC	CASSEAPGLYEETQYF	16	TRBV6-1	TRBJ2-5	NA
TGCGCCAGCAGCCAAAATCTAGCCAAAAACATTCAGTACTTC	CASSQNLAKNIQYF	14	TRBV4-3	TRBJ2-4	NA